One sample yielded the 20 T cell receptor beta chains listed below, sequenced in a study of molecular identifiers for immune sequencing clone quantification. TCRdb redid the calling of the PCR reads with MiXCR, one entry per CDR3 protein. The table includes some 590,000 distinct CDR3 sequences, over 25% detected once. Sequencing used naive CD8+ T cells from blood, with Jurkat cell RNA spiked in. Subset defined: FACS-sorted CD8+CD4-CCR7+CD45RA+ naive T cells. These receptors all come from a human donor in good health. Some libraries in this study had Jurkat cell RNA spiked in.

There are a few counts of this clonotype. The chain is built from TRBV11-2 and TRBJ2-7; TRBD2 matches at 13 bases. Germline V CDR1 and CDR2: SGHAT, FQNNGV. The CDR3 is made up of 17 amino acids. V was pared by 10 bases and J by 6 bases, with 18 bases of the junction left unmatched. CDR3 sequence: CATPRFGLAGAGGEQYF. In DNA form, the CDR3 reads TGTGCCACACCCCGGTTCGGACTAGCGGGGGCCGGGGGCGAGCAGTACTTC.

This clonotype was seen a few times. The V call is TRBV5-1, the J call TRBJ1-1, with D tentatively TRBD1 (5 bases). This CDR3 comprises 15 residues. Trimming shortened V by 0 bases and J by 4 bases, and 13 bases separated the two germline ends. Germline values: CDR1 SGHRS, CDR2 YFSETQ. The chain's CDR3 is CASSLERGLGTEAFF. CDR3 DNA sequence: TGCGCCAGCAGCTTGGAGAGGGGTCTTGGCACTGAAGCTTTCTTT.

CDR3 protein: CASREIANTEAFF. The CDR3 DNA sequence: TGTGCCAGCAGGGAGATTGCGAACACTGAAGCTTTCTTT. The V call is TRBV7-9, the J call TRBJ1-1; D not resolved. The germline V gene encodes CDR1 SEHNR and CDR2 FQNEAQ (reference sequence). The CDR3 runs to 13 residues. V was trimmed by 6 bases and J by 1 base, leaving 9 bases between them.

V and J are TRBV5-1 and TRBJ1-4, with D uncertain. The CDR3 has 13 residues. V lost 5 bases and J 5 bases, leaving 10 bases between the germline ends. Germline V gene lookup returns CDR1 SGHRS and CDR2 YFSETQ. The CDR3 DNA sequence: TGCGCCAGCAGGAGTGCGGGGAATGAAAAACTGTTTTTT. Encoded protein: CASRSAGNEKLFF.

The rearrangement links TRBV6-5 to TRBJ2-7, with a tentative D call TRBD2 (6 bases). Germline V gene lookup returns CDR1 MNHEY and CDR2 SVGAGI. This CDR3 comprises 14 residues. The V and J ends lost 0 bases and 2 bases respectively, with 8 bases between them. CDR3: CASSYSPSAYEQYF. DNA of the CDR3: TGTGCCAGCAGTTACTCGCCTAGCGCCTACGAGCAGTACTTC.

This sequence joins TRBV30 and TRBJ2-3; no clear D gene. Germline CDR1 and CDR2: GTSNPN and SVGIG (reference sequence). CDR3 length equals 15 residues. The chain's CDR3 is CTSQPTGTSTDTQYF. The CDR3 region has the DNA TGTACCTCTCAACCCACTGGTACTAGCACAGATACGCAGTATTTT.

This clonotype occurred a few times. The chain joins TRBV7-9 to TRBJ2-3; D perhaps matches TRBD2 (6 bases). Trimming left V 5 bases short and J 2 bases short, with 29 bases between. The V gene's germline CDR1 is SEHNR and CDR2 FQNEAQ (reference sequence). The CDR3 is 20 amino acids. The CDR3 sequence is CASSDRDFNNPKIITDTQYF. The CDR3 DNA follows: TGTGCCAGCAGCGACCGGGACTTCAATAACCCCAAAATCATCACAGATACGCAGTATTTT.

This clonotype was picked up a small number of times. V is TRBV3-1 and J is TRBJ2-3; D unclear. The CDR3 consists of 15 residues. The germline V gene has CDR1 LGHDT and CDR2 YNNKEL (reference sequence). Trimming pared 5 bases from V and 5 bases from J, leaving 17 bases between. CDR3 sequence: CASSEPLGNGDTQYF. Here the CDR3 DNA reads TGTGCCAGCAGCGAGCCCTTAGGGAACGGAGATACGCAGTATTTT.

Of note for this clonotype: This may be a read error: a much more frequent sequence differs by one nucleotide. The chain is built from TRBV7-3 and TRBJ2-3; the D gene could be TRBD1 or TRBD2 (6 bases each). V was clipped by 5 bases and J by 2 bases, with 14 bases between them. Germline V gene data show CDR1 as SGHTA and CDR2 as FQGTGA. The CDR3 has 15 residues. The CDR3 DNA sequence: TGTGCCAGCAGCGCCACGGGGGCATCCACAGATACGCAGTATTTT. Translation: CASSATGASTDTQYF.

This clonotype was detected a few times. The V call is TRBV5-3, the J call TRBJ1-1; possibly TRBD1 for D (5 bases). TRBV5-3 is recorded as an ORF, its role being uncertain. This CDR3 spans 14 amino acids. The V end was cut by 8 bases, the J end by 0 bases, with 14 bases between. CDR3 nucleotide sequence: TGTGCCAGCAAGGCAGGGTACGTGAACACTGAAGCTTTCTTT. Amino acids: CASKAGYVNTEAFF.

The chain joins TRBV4-2 to TRBJ2-7; D unclear. V gave up 1 base and J gave up 0 bases, with 10 bases separating them. Germline-derived CDR1 and CDR2 are LGHNA and YNFKEQ. The CDR3 has 15 residues. CDR3 DNA sequence: TGTGCCAGCAGCCAAGGGGCCAGGCCCTCCTACGAGCAGTACTTC. It codes for CASSQGARPSYEQYF.

The chain combines TRBV27 with TRBJ2-3; TRBD2 matches 7 bases. The CDR3 is 16 amino acids. After removal of 3 bases from V and 0 bases from J, the junction contained 6 bases not matched to a gene. Germline V CDR1 and CDR2: MNHEY, SMNVEV (reference sequence). CDR3 sequence: CASSFLADLSTDTQYF. CDR3 sequence (DNA): TGTGCCAGCAGTTTCCTAGCGGATCTTAGCACAGATACGCAGTATTTT.

The sample holds a few counts of this clonotype. V usage is TRBV5-1 and J usage is TRBJ1-4; possible D gene TRBD1, 5 bases. Germline-derived CDR1 and CDR2 are SGHRS and YFSETQ. Trimming took off 0 bases at V and 7 bases at J, with 10 bases between the two ends. The CDR3 totals 14 residues. The CDR3 protein is CASSLVGRIEKLFF. CDR3 nucleotides: TGCGCCAGCAGCTTGGTGGGACGGATTGAAAAACTGTTTTTT.

This clonotype was seen at least ten times. This rearrangement joins TRBV24-1 to TRBJ1-1; D not certain. This CDR3 region has 13 residues. In germline, CDR1 is KGHDR, CDR2 SFDVKD. V shed 7 bases and J shed 4 bases, with 12 bases lying between them. Here the CDR3 reads CATRETGGTEAFF. Here the CDR3 DNA reads TGTGCCACCAGAGAAACGGGCGGCACTGAAGCTTTCTTT.

The rearrangement joins TRBV5-1 to TRBJ2-1; D remains unclear. V was shortened by 2 bases and J by 4 bases, with 7 bases between the two germline ends. Germline V gene sequence: CDR1 SGHRS, CDR2 YFSETQ. This CDR3 comprises 13 residues. The CDR3 nucleotides are TGCGCCAGCAGCTTTTGGCAGTACAATGAGCAGTTCTTC. Residues: CASSFWQYNEQFF.

This clonotype was seen only a few times. The CDR3 sequence: CASSEARIAVNNEQFF. The CDR3 DNA sequence: TGTGCCAGCAGTGAAGCTAGGATAGCGGTAAACAATGAGCAGTTCTTC. The chain recombines TRBV6-1 with TRBJ2-1; maybe TRBD2 (6 bases). V was shortened by 0 bases and J by 5 bases, with 14 bases between the two germline ends. Germline V gene data show CDR1 as MNHNS and CDR2 as SASEGT. The CDR3 covers 16 residues.

In the case of this clonotype: A much larger clone lies one base from this, so it may be a read error. This chain links TRBV29-1 with TRBJ2-1, with TRBD2 identical over 7 bases. The J segment lost 16 bases and the V segment lost 7 bases, leaving 10 bases of the junction unmatched. This CDR3 has 10 amino acids. Germline CDR1 is SQVTM and CDR2 is ANQGSEA. CDR3 in amino acids: CSAKRDSIFF. The CDR3, as DNA: TGCAGCGCTAAGCGGGACTCGATCTTCTTC.

The sample holds many counts of this clonotype. The rearrangement uses TRBV14 and TRBJ2-3; D gene ambiguous. V lost 2 bases and J 4 bases, leaving 7 bases between the germline ends. CDR1 SGHDN and CDR2 FVKESK come from the germline V gene. The CDR3 length is 13 residues. The CDR3 DNA sequence: TGTGCCAGCAGCCAACTGGGCGCAGATACGCAGTATTTT. This gives the protein CASSQLGADTQYF.

This clonotype was observed many times. Relative to the germline gene, one junction end is altered; a read error may explain this. The V gene is TRBV10-1, the J gene TRBJ2-7; TRBD1 matches at 9 bases. The CDR3 is made up of 13 amino acids. Germline loops: CDR1 WNHNN, CDR2 SYGVQD (reference sequence). The CDR3 DNA follows: TGTGCCAGCAGCGCGGGACAGGGTTACGAGCAGTACTTC. The encoded protein is CASSAGQGYEQYF.

To note about this clonotype: Since a much larger clone is just one base distant, this may be a read error. The rearrangement links TRBV6-5 to TRBJ1-4; 10 bases fit TRBD1. Germline V CDR1 and CDR2: MNHEY, SVGAGI. The CDR3 is made up of 16 amino acids. With V trimmed by 4 bases and J by 7 bases, 9 bases remained unmatched. The CDR3: CASSSNDRGRLEKLFF. The CDR3 DNA sequence: TGTGCCAGCAGTTCCAACGACAGGGGGCGTCTTGAAAAACTGTTTTTT.